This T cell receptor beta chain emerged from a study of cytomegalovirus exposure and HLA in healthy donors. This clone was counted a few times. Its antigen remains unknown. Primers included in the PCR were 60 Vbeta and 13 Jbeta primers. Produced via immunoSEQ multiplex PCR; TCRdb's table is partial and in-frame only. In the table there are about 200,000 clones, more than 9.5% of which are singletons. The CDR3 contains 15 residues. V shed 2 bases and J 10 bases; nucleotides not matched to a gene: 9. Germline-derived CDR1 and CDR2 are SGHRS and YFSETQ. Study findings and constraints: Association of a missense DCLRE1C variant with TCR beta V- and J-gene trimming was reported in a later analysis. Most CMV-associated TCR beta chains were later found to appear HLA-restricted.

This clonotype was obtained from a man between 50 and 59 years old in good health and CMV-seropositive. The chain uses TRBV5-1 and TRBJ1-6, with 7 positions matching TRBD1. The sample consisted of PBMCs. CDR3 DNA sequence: TGCGCCAGCAGCTTTGACAGGGAGGTGGGGTCACCCCTCCACTTT. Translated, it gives CASSFDREVGSPLHF.